This is a list of T cell receptor beta chains from one sample in a study of Ad26.COV2.S vaccination and SARS-CoV-2 variants. TCRdb's copy holds only in-frame clones and misses some; the assay was immunoSEQ multiplex PCR. The repertoire holds approximately 400,000 clones, with 83% as singletons. The source material was peripheral blood, sampled in a trial of Ad26.COV2.S vaccine versus placebo. The receptors originated from a person aged 18-65 years who received the Ad26.COV2.S COVID-19 vaccine or a placebo. Both conserved end residues are part of each CDR3.

V: TRBV6-5
J: TRBJ1-2
CDR3: CASSYTATLGGYTF

V: TRBV7-2
J: TRBJ1-6
CDR3: CASSLGRGGHSPLHF

V: TRBV19
J: TRBJ1-5
CDR3: CASSPFDRGYNQPQHF

V: TRBV5-4
J: TRBJ2-7
CDR3: CASSLGQGEGYEQYF

V: TRBV4-1
J: TRBJ2-1
CDR3: CASSQITVFTYNEQFF

V: TRBV7-9
J: TRBJ1-1
CDR3: CASSPQGVATEAFF

V: TRBV18
J: TRBJ2-7
CDR3: CASSPGTGAVHEQYF

V: TRBV19
J: TRBJ2-5
CDR3: CASRPGLQETQYF

V: TRBV12-3/TRBV12-4
J: TRBJ2-7
CDR3: CASRYDRHEQYF

V: TRBV5-1
J: TRBJ2-1
CDR3: CASSAFSGGTTSEQFF

V: TRBV7-9
J: TRBJ1-4
CDR3: CASSSRTGFEKLFF

V: TRBV9
J: TRBJ2-2
CDR3: CASTGASNTGELFF

V: TRBV3-1/TRBV3-2
J: TRBJ1-3
CDR3: CASREGPGNTIYF

V: TRBV5-1
J: TRBJ2-7
CDR3: CASSFSSGPYEQYF

V: TRBV28
J: TRBJ1-2
CDR3: CASSFDLWTDSNYGYTF

V: TRBV14
J: TRBJ2-1
CDR3: CASSQEPSGSAYNEQFF

V: TRBV29-1
J: TRBJ2-1
CDR3: CVGAGGYNEQFF

V: TRBV5-1
J: TRBJ2-6
CDR3: CASSGGQHSGANVLTF

V: TRBV27
J: TRBJ2-7
CDR3: CASSSGTGIYEQYF

V: TRBV6-5
J: TRBJ1-1
CDR3: CASSYFGNTEAFF

V: TRBV7-2
J: TRBJ2-7
CDR3: CASSSTFWTAYEQYF

V: TRBV21-1
J: TRBJ2-7
CDR3: CASIKRLRGPNYEQYF

V: TRBV27
J: TRBJ1-5
CDR3: CASSFQGQGAVKHF

V: TRBV6-5
J: TRBJ2-7
CDR3: CASSLLGAYEQYF

V: TRBV29-1
J: TRBJ2-1
CDR3: CSVPQGGFYNEQFF

V: TRBV19
J: TRBJ1-1
CDR3: CASRMWSMNTEAFF